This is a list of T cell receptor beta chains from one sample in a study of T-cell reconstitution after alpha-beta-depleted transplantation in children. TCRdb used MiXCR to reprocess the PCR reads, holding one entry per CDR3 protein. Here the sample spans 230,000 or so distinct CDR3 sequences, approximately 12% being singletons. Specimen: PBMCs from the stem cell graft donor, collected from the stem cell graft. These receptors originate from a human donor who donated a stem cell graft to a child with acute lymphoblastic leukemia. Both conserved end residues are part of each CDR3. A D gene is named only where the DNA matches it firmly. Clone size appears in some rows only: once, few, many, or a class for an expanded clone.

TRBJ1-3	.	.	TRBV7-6	TGTGCCAGCAGCTTAGCTACGGCCTCAAGGGGAAACACCATATATTTT	CASSLATASRGNTIYF
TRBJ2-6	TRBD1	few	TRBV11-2	TGTGCCAGCAGCTTACGGACAGGGGGTTTGTCTGGGGCCAACGTCCTGACTTTC	CASSLRTGGLSGANVLTF
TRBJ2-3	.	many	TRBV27	TGTGCCAGTTCCAGTGGCTTGGGCACAGATACGCAGTATTTT	CASSSGLGTDTQYF
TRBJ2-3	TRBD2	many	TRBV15	TGTGCCACCAGCGAAAGAATGGCGGGAGGAATCACAGATACGCAGTATTTT	CATSERMAGGITDTQYF
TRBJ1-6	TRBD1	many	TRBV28	TGTGCCAGCAGCTGGGACAGGAGCTCCTATAATTCACCCCTCCACTTT	CASSWDRSSYNSPLHF
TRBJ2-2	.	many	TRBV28	TGTGCCAGCAGTTCCGTGGCGGGGAACACCGGGGAGCTGTTTTTT	CASSSVAGNTGELFF
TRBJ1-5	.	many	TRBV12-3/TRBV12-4	TGTGCCAGCAGTTTAGGGCAGGGGAGTCAGCCCCAGCATTTT	CASSLGQGSQPQHF
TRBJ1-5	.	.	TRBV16	TGTGCCAGCAGCCAATCATATCAGCCCCAGCATTTT	CASSQSYQPQHF
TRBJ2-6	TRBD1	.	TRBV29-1	TGCAGCGCCGGACAGGGAGGAGCTGGGGCCAACGTCCTGACTTTC	CSAGQGGAGANVLTF
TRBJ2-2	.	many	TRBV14	TGTGCCAGCGCGGTGGGGGTCGGGGAGCTGTTTTTT	CASAVGVGELFF
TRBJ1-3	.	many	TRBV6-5	TGTGCCAGCAGTTACTCGGGGGGGAAAGGAAACACCATATATTTT	CASSYSGGKGNTIYF
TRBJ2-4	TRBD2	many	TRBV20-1	TGCAGTGCTAGAGAGCTAGCGGGAGTATTGGACATTCAGTACTTC	CSARELAGVLDIQYF
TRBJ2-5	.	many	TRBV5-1	TGCGCCAGCAGCTTGGACGTCCTGGAGACCCAGTACTTC	CASSLDVLETQYF
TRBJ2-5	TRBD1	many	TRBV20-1	TGCAGTGCCGGAGGGACAGGTACTAGCCAAGAGACCCAGTACTTC	CSAGGTGTSQETQYF
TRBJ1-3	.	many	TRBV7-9	TGTGCCAGCAGCTCAGGGAACGCTGGAAACACCATATATTTT	CASSSGNAGNTIYF
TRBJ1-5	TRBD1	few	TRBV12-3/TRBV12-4	TGTGCCAGCAGCCGGGGACAGGCTAGCAATCAGCCCCAGCATTTT	CASSRGQASNQPQHF
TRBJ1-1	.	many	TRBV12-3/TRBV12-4	TGTGCCAGCAGTCATTCCGTACAACCGAGAGCTTTCTTT	CASSHSVQPRAFF
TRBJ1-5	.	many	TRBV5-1	TGCGCCAGCGGCCGCAGGAATCAGCCCCAGCATTTT	CASGRRNQPQHF